The 20 T cell receptor beta chains given below trace back to one sample, sequenced in a study of blood T cell repertoires in COVID-19. The table came from immunoSEQ multiplex PCR; TCRdb's copy has only in-frame clones and leaves some out. The table has fewer than 250,000 clones, 65% to 85% seen once. Sequenced input: PBMCs or T cells enriched from blood (not recorded which). The receptors stem from a woman aged 25 to 39 who had been exposed to COVID-19.

The CDR3 loop is CASSLGATGELFF. CDR3 in DNA: TGTGCCAGCAGCTTGGGGGCCACCGGGGAGCTGTTTTTT. The chain joins TRBV5-4 to TRBJ2-2, with D uncertain. This CDR3 is 13 amino acids long. The V end lost 0 bases, the J end lost 4 bases, and 4 bases lay between the germline ends. The germline gives CDR1 SGHNT, CDR2 YYREEE (reference sequence).

V gene TRBV6-2 or TRBV6-3 combines with J gene TRBJ2-5; 9 bases are shared with TRBD1. Germline CDR1 and CDR2: MNHEY and SVGEGT. This CDR3 is built from 20 residues. The junction had 25 bases not matched to a gene; V was cut back by 2 bases and J by 9 bases. CDR3 residues: CASSYPHIFPGQGGDGAQYF. The CDR3 DNA reads TGTGCCAGCAGTTACCCCCATATCTTTCCGGGACAGGGTGGTGATGGGGCCCAGTACTTC.

The chain employs TRBV9 and TRBJ1-2; D is perhaps TRBD1 (6 bases). This CDR3 has 15 amino acids. V shed 4 bases and J shed 2 bases, with 15 bases lying between them. Germline V gene sequence: CDR1 SGDLS, CDR2 YYNGEE. The CDR3 sequence: CASSKNRVGNYGYTF. CDR3 DNA sequence: TGTGCCAGCAGCAAAAACAGGGTGGGGAACTATGGCTACACCTTC.

The chain joins TRBV27 to TRBJ2-7, with 9 positions matching TRBD1. The CDR3 totals 16 residues. Unmatched junction bases numbered 7, after V lost 2 bases and J lost 2 bases. Per germline, CDR1 MNHEY and CDR2 SMNVEV (reference sequence). CDR3 nucleotide sequence: TGTGCCAGCAGTTTACGAGTCGGGACAGGGACCTACGAGCAGTACTTC. This gives the protein CASSLRVGTGTYEQYF.

The rearrangement uses TRBV10-3 and TRBJ1-6, with 8 bases aligning to TRBD1. Germline lookup yields CDR1 ENHRY and CDR2 SYGVKD. The J segment lost 7 bases and the V segment lost 7 bases, leaving 3 bases of the junction unmatched. This CDR3 is built from 13 residues. As DNA, the CDR3 is TGTGCCATCACGGACAGGGAAAATTCACCCCTCCACTTT. Translating it yields CAITDRENSPLHF.

This chain uses TRBV10-3 with TRBJ1-6; 7 nucleotides align to TRBD1. CDR3 size: 15 residues. CDR1 is ENHRY, CDR2 SYGVKD, per germline. With 4 bases clipped from V and 7 bases from J, the junction kept 7 bases outside the gene matches. The CDR3 reads CAISGAGGLNSPLHF. The CDR3 DNA is TGTGCCATCAGTGGGGCAGGGGGGCTCAATTCACCCCTCCACTTT.

The chain uses TRBV7-2 and TRBJ1-6; unclear D gene. V lost 5 bases and J 8 bases, leaving 10 bases between the germline ends. The CDR3 has 13 amino acids. From germline, CDR1 is SGHTA and CDR2 FQGNSA. The chain's CDR3 is CASSTAGDSPLHF. The DNA of the CDR3 is TGTGCCAGCAGCACAGCAGGCGATTCACCCCTCCACTTT.

V usage is TRBV7-6 and J usage is TRBJ2-3; TRBD2 agrees at 8 bases. Trimming at V came to 5 bases and at J to 0 bases, leaving 4 bases not matched to a gene. CDR3 length: 15 residues. Germline V gene lookup returns CDR1 SGHVS and CDR2 FNYEAQ. CDR3 coding DNA: TGTGCCAGCAGCATGAGCGGGGGTAGCACAGATACGCAGTATTTT. It yields the protein CASSMSGGSTDTQYF.

This clone was seen only once. The chain has TRBV19 and TRBJ1-5, with D tentatively TRBD1 (6 bases). From germline, CDR1 is LNHDA and CDR2 SQIVND (reference sequence). Trimming cost V 1 base and J 6 bases, with 16 bases left between them. The CDR3 contains 16 residues. The CDR3 spells CASSIGRAGVGQPQHF. In nucleotides, the CDR3 is TGTGCCAGTAGTATAGGAAGGGCAGGGGTTGGTCAGCCCCAGCATTTT.

The chain couples TRBV7-3 to TRBJ2-4; 7 nucleotides agree with TRBD2. The CDR3 runs 14 residues. The germline CDR1 and CDR2 sequences are SGHTA and FQGTGA. Trimming removed 5 bases from V and 8 bases from J; junction bases left unmatched: 9. CDR3 loop: CASSPQAGEDIQYF. Written as DNA, the CDR3 is TGTGCCAGCAGCCCTCAGGCGGGGGAGGACATTCAGTACTTC.

V and J are TRBV7-9 and TRBJ2-1; 10 nucleotides line up with TRBD1. Germline V gene lookup returns CDR1 SEHNR and CDR2 FQNEAQ (reference sequence). The V and J ends lost 7 bases and 6 bases, in that order; junction bases with no gene match: 9. The CDR3 runs 15 residues. The CDR3 coding sequence is TGTGCCAGCACCAAGACAGGGGGCTCCGTCAATGAGCAGTTCTTC. Its protein is CASTKTGGSVNEQFF.

The sample holds a few counts of this clone. This chain links TRBV29-1 with TRBJ1-1, with D perhaps TRBD1 (6 bases). The germline V and J ends were trimmed by 6 bases and 7 bases, with 15 bases remaining between them. Germline CDR1 is SQVTM and CDR2 is ANQGSEA. The CDR3 loop spans 12 amino acids. CDR3 region: CSVTRGLDEAFF. The CDR3, as DNA: TGCAGCGTCACCAGGGGATTGGATGAAGCTTTCTTT.

The J gene is TRBJ2-1, the V gene TRBV6-4; TRBD2 matches 7 bases. Germline assignment: CDR1 MRHNA and CDR2 SNTAGT. The CDR3 sequence is 16 residues long. V shed 0 bases, J shed 7 bases, and the junction held 9 bases outside the gene matches. As DNA, the CDR3 is TGTGCCAGCAGTGACTCGAACCCCGATAGCGGGAATGAGCAGTTCTTC. Its translation is CASSDSNPDSGNEQFF.

Only one count was recorded for this clone. This sequence joins TRBV4-1 and TRBJ2-1; D might be TRBD2 (7 bases). This CDR3 has 16 amino acids. With 3 bases removed from V and 0 bases from J, the gap between germline ends came to 12 bases. In germline, CDR1 is MGHRA, CDR2 YSYEKL. CDR3 region: CASSHGGGGSYNEQFF. In DNA, the CDR3 is TGCGCCAGCAGCCATGGGGGGGGCGGCTCCTACAATGAGCAGTTCTTC.

The chain recombines TRBV3-1 (or the pseudogene TRBV3-2) with TRBJ1-6; D gene uncertain. Per germline, CDR1 LGHDT and CDR2 YNNKEL (reference sequence). V lost 2 bases and J 9 bases, leaving 17 bases between the germline ends. The CDR3 is 16 residues long. CDR3 region: CASSQRQRGMPSPLHF. DNA for the CDR3: TGTGCCAGCAGCCAAAGGCAGCGGGGAATGCCTTCACCCCTCCACTTT.

The chain joins TRBV3-1 (or the pseudogene TRBV3-2) to TRBJ1-2; no clear D. The V gene lost 1 base and the J gene lost 3 bases, with 15 bases spanning the gap. The CDR3 is made up of 16 amino acids. Germline loops: CDR1 LGHDT, CDR2 YNNKEL (reference sequence). Here the CDR3 DNA reads TGTGCCAGCAGCCAAGTGAACCTCAATCGGGACTATGGCTACACCTTC. Translation: CASSQVNLNRDYGYTF.

The chain has TRBV3-1 (or the pseudogene TRBV3-2) and TRBJ2-7, with D possibly matching TRBD1 (5 bases). V was cut by 0 bases and J by 0 bases, with 18 bases left in between. The CDR3 totals 18 residues. Germline CDR1 LGHDT, CDR2 YNNKEL (reference sequence). As DNA, the CDR3 is TGTGCCAGCAGCCAAGATAGGTTGGCAGGGTGGAGCTCCTACGAGCAGTACTTC. Protein sequence: CASSQDRLAGWSSYEQYF.

The chain couples TRBV6-4 to TRBJ1-2; D is perhaps TRBD1 (6 bases). CDR1 is MRHNA, CDR2 SNTAGT, per germline. Deletions cut 0 bases from V and 7 bases from J, with 12 bases between. CDR3 length: 14 amino acids. CDR3 DNA: TGTGCCAGCAGTGACTCGAGGGGGTTCGGTGGCTACACCTTC. Residues: CASSDSRGFGGYTF.

A single count supports this clone. The chain combines TRBV15 with TRBJ1-5; possibly TRBD1 for D (5 bases). This CDR3 comprises 14 residues. The V end lost 5 bases, the J end lost 3 bases, and 11 bases lay between the germline ends. Germline-derived CDR1 and CDR2 are LNHNV and YYDKDF (reference sequence). The CDR3 DNA reads TGTGCCACCAGCGGGGGGATTCTCAATCAGCCCCAGCATTTT. This translates into CATSGGILNQPQHF.

The V call is TRBV6-5, the J call TRBJ1-3; 8 nucleotides agree with TRBD1. V shed 4 bases and J 3 bases; nucleotides not matched to a gene: 2. The CDR3 covers 14 residues. Germline V gene data show CDR1 as MNHEY and CDR2 as SVGAGI. The CDR3 sequence is CASSWTGFGNTIYF. Here the CDR3 DNA reads TGTGCCAGCAGTTGGACAGGGTTTGGAAACACCATATATTTT.